The entry that follows covers one T cell receptor beta chain sequence. Its target is not known. On the basis of clinical symptoms, serum thyroxine and TRAb, thyroid ultrasound and orbital computed tomography, diagnoses were made. The sample belongs to a study of T cells in Graves' hyperthyroidism and ophthalmopathy. Study conclusions and caveats: Ophthalmopathy got predicted by the model a median approximately 6 months before its onset. Clonotypes that were expanded in thyroid above 0.001 mostly appeared in blood too.

RNA transcripts were the template for amplifying TCR beta CDR3 regions. In the first-round RT-PCR of the TCR CDR3, the HTBI primer set was used. TCRdb redid the calling of the multiplex PCR reads with MiXCR, one entry per CDR3 protein. The sample includes fewer than 200,000 distinct CDR3 sequences, 17% of them seen just once. The TCR originated in a woman between 45 and 65 years old with Graves' hyperthyroidism. The sequenced material came from blood.

The CDR3: CASSPGIASYNEQFF. The CDR3 DNA reads TGTGCCAGCAGTCCCGGTATAGCGTCCTACAATGAGCAGTTCTTC. V gene TRBV6-1 combines with J gene TRBJ2-1, with D perhaps matching TRBD2 (5 bases). This CDR3 is built from 15 residues. CDR1 is MNHNS and CDR2 is SASEGT in the germline V gene. With 5 bases removed from V and 1 base from J, the gap between germline ends came to 12 bases.